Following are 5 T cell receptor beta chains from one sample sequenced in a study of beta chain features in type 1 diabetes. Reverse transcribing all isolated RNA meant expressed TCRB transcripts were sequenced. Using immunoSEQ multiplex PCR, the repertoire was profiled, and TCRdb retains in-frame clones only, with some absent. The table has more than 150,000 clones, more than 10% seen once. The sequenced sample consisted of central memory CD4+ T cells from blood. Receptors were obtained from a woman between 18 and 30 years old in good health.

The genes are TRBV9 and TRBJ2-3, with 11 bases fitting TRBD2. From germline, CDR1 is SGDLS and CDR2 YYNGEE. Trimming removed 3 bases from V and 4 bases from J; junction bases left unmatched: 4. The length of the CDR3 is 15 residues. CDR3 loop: CASSDASGRSDTQYF. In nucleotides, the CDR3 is TGTGCCAGCAGCGACGCTAGCGGGAGGTCAGATACGCAGTATTTT.

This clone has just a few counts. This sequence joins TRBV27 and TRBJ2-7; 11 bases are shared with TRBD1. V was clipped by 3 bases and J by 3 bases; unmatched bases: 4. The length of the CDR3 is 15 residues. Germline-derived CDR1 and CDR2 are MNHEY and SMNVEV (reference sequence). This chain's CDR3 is CASSFPGTGGYEQYF. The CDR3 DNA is TGTGCCAGCAGTTTTCCCGGGACAGGGGGCTACGAGCAGTACTTC.

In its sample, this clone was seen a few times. The CDR3 region has the DNA TGTGCCACCGCGGGACAGCTTTATGGCTACACCTTC. It encodes CATAGQLYGYTF. The chain carries TRBV28 and TRBJ1-2, with 7 bases matching TRBD1. CDR1 is MDHEN, CDR2 SYDVKM, per germline. This CDR3 has 12 residues. The V gene end was trimmed by 10 bases and the J gene end by 5 bases; junction bases not matched to a gene: 7.

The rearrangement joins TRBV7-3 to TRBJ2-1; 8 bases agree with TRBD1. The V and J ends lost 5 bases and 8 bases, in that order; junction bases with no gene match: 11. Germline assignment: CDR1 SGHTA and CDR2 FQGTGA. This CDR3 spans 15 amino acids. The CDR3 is CASSLQIGQGDEQFF. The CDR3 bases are TGTGCCAGCAGCCTACAAATCGGACAGGGTGATGAGCAGTTCTTC.

CDR3 loop: CASSAEATGVGNTIYF. The DNA for the CDR3 is TGTGCCAGCAGCGCAGAAGCCACAGGGGTCGGAAACACCATATATTTT. The chain joins TRBV9 to TRBJ1-3, with 7 bases fitting TRBD1. The germline V gene has CDR1 SGDLS and CDR2 YYNGEE. V lost 3 bases to trimming and J lost 4 bases; unmatched junction nucleotides: 10. The CDR3 runs 16 residues. The full variable domain, completed using reference TRBV9 and TRBJ1-3, is DSGVTQTPKHLITATGQRVTLRCSPRSGDLSVYWYQQSLDQGLQFLIQYYNGEERAKGNILERFSAQQFPDLHSELNLSSLELGDSALYFCASSAEATGVGNTIYFGEGSWLTVV.